This T cell receptor beta chain emerged from a study of T cell changes during pregnancy in multiple sclerosis. TCRdb keeps only in-frame clones here, not all; method: immunoSEQ multiplex PCR. The table lists over 35,000 clones, around 90% of them singletons. The ends were cut back, 0 bases at V and 2 bases at J, with 11 bases in the middle. Germline CDR1 reads SGHTA; CDR2 reads FQGNSA. This CDR3 has 15 amino acids. This clonotype was sampled from a female donor with multiple sclerosis, enrolled in a pregnancy study. The sequences come from CD4+ T cells from peripheral blood mononuclear cells, collected after pregnancy. The rearrangement uses TRBV7-2 and TRBJ2-7; tentatively, D is TRBD1 (6 bases). CDR3 sequence reads: CASSLARGSTYEQYF. As DNA, the CDR3 is TGTGCCAGCAGCTTAGCGAGGGGGTCCACCTACGAGCAGTACTTC.